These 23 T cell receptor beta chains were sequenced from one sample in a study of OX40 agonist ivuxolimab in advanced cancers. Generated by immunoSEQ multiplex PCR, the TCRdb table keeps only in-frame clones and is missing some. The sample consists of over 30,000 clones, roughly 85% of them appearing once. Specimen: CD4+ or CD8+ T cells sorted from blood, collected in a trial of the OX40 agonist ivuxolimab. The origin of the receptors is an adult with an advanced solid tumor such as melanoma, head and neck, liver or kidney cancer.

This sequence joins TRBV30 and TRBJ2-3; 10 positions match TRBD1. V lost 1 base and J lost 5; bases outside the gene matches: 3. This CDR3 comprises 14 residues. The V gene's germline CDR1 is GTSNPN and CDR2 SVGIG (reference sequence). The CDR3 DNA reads TGTGCCTGGAGTGCGGGACAGGGGAAAGATACGCAGTATTTT. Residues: CAWSAGQGKDTQYF.

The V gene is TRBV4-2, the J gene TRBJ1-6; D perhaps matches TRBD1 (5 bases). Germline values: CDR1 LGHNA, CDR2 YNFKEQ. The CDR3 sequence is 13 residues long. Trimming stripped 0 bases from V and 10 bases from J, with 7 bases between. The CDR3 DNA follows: TGTGCCAGCAGCCAAGATGGGGCATCACCCCTCCACTTT. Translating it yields CASSQDGASPLHF.

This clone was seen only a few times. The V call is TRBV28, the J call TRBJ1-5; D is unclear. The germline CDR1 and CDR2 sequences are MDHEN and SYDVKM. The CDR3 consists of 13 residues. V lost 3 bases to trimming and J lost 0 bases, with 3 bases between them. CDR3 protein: CASSFPSNQPQHF. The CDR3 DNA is TGTGCCAGCAGTTTTCCTAGCAATCAGCCCCAGCATTTT.

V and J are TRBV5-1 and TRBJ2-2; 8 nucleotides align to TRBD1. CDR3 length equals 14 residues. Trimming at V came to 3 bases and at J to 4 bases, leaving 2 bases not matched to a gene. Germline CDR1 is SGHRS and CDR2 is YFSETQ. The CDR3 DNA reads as TGCGCCAGCAGCTGGACAGGGCCCACCGGGGAGCTGTTTTTT. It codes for CASSWTGPTGELFF.

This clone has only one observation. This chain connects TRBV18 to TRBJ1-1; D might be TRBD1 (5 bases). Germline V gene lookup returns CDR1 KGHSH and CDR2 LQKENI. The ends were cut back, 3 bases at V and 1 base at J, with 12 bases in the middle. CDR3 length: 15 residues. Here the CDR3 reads CASSPTARENTEAFF. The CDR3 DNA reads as TGTGCCAGCTCACCTACTGCCAGGGAGAACACTGAAGCTTTCTTT.

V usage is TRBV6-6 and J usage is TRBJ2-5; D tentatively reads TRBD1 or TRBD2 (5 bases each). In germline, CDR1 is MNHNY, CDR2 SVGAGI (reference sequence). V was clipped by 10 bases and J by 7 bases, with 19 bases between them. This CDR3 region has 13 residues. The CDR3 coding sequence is TGTGCCACCGACGGGGACCTCGGTAGGACCCAGTACTTC. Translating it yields CATDGDLGRTQYF.

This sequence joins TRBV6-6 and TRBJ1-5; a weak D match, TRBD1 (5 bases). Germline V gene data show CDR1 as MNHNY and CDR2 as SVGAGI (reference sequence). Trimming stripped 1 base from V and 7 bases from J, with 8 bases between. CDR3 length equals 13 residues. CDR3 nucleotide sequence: TGTGCCAGCAGTTACTGGAGGGGCCAGCCCCAGCATTTT. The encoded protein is CASSYWRGQPQHF.

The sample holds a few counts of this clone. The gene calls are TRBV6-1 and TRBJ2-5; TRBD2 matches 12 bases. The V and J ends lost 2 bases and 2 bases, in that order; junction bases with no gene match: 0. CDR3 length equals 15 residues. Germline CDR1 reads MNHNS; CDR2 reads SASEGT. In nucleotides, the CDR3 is TGTGCCAGCAGTGAACTAGCGGGGGGGCAAGAGACCCAGTACTTC. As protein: CASSELAGGQETQYF.

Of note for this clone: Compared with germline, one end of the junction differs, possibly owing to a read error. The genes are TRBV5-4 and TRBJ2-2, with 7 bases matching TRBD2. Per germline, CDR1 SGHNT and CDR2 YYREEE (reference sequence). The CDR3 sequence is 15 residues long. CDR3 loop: CASSQDLAGAGELFF. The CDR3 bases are TGCGCCAGCAGCCAAGATCTTGCGGGGGCCGGGGAGCTGTTTTTT. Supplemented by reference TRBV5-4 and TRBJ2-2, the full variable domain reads ETGVTQSPTHLIKTRGQQVTLRCSSQSGHNTVSWYQQALGQGPQFIFQYYREEENGRGNFPPRFSGLQFPNYSSELNVNALELDDSALYLCASSQDLAGAGELFFGEGSRLTVL.

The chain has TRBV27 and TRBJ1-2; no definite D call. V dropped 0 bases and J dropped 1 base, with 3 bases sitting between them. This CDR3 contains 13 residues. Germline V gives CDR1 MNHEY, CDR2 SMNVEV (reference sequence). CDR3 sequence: CASSLSLNYGYTF. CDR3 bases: TGTGCCAGCAGTTTATCTCTTAACTATGGCTACACCTTC.

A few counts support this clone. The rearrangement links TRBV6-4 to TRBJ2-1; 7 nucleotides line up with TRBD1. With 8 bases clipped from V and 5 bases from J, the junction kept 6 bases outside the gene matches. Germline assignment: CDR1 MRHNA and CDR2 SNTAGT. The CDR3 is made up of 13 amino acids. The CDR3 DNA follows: TGTGCCAGCTCAGACAGGGCAAACAATGAGCAGTTCTTC. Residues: CASSDRANNEQFF.

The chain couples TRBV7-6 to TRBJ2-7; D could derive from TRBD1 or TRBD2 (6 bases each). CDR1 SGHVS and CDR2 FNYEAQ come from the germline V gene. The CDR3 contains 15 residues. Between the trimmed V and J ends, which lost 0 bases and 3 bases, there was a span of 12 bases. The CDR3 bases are TGTGCCAGCAGCTTAGCGGGGGGACAAAACTACGAGCAGTACTTC. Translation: CASSLAGGQNYEQYF.

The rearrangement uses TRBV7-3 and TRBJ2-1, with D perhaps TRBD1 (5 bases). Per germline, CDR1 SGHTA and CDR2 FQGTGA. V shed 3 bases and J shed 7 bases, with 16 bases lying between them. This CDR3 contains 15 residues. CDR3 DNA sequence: TGTGCCAGCAGCTTTTATATGGGGCCGAGGAATGAGCAGTTCTTC. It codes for CASSFYMGPRNEQFF.

As DNA, the CDR3 is TGTGCCAGCAGCAAGGCGGGAGGACTGGTCAATGAGCAGTTCTTC. Amino acid sequence: CASSKAGGLVNEQFF. The chain uses TRBV14 and TRBJ2-1, with 8 nucleotides matching TRBD2. Per the germline V gene, CDR1 is SGHDN and CDR2 is FVKESK. Unmatched junction bases numbered 9, after V lost 5 bases and J lost 6 bases. The CDR3 runs to 15 residues.

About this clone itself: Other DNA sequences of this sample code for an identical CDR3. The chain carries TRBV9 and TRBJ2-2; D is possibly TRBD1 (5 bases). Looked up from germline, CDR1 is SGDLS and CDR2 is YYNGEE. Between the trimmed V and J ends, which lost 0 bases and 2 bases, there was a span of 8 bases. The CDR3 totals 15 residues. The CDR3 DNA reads TGTGCCAGCAGCGTAGGACAGACTAACACCGGGGAGCTGTTTTTT. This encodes CASSVGQTNTGELFF.

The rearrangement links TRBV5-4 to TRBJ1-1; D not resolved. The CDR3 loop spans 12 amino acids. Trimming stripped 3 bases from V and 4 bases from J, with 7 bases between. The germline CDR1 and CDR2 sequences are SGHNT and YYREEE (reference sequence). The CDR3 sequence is CASSWAGTEAFF. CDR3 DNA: TGTGCCAGCAGCTGGGCGGGCACTGAAGCTTTCTTT.

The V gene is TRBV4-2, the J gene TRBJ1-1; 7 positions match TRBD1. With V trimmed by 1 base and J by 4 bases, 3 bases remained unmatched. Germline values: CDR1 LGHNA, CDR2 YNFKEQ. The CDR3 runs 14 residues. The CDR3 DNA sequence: TGTGCCAGCAGCCAAGGACAGGGTGGCACTGAAGCTTTCTTT. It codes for CASSQGQGGTEAFF.

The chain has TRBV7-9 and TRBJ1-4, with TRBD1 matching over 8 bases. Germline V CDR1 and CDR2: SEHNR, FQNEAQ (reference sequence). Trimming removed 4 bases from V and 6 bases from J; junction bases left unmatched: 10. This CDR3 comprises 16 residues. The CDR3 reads CASSSDRGSADEKLFF. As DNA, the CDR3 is TGTGCCAGCAGCTCCGACAGGGGATCGGCTGATGAAAAACTGTTTTTT.

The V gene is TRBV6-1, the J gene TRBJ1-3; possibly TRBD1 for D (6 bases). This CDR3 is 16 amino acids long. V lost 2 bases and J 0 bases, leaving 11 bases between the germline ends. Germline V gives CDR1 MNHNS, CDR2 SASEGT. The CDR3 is CASSEWDKSSGNTIYF. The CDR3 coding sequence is TGTGCCAGCAGTGAATGGGACAAGAGCTCTGGAAACACCATATATTTT.

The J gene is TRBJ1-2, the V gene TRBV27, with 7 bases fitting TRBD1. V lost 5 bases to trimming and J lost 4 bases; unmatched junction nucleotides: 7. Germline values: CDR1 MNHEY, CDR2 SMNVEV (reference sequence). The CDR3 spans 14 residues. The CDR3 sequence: CASSRRTGSYGYTF. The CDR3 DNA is TGTGCCAGCAGTCGACGGACAGGTAGCTATGGCTACACCTTC.

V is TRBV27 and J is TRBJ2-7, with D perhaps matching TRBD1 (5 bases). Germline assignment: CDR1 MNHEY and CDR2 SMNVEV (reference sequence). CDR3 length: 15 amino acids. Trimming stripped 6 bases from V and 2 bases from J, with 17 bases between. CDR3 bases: TGTGCCAGCAGGTTGACAGAAGAGGATCCCTACGAGCAGTACTTC. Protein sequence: CASRLTEEDPYEQYF.

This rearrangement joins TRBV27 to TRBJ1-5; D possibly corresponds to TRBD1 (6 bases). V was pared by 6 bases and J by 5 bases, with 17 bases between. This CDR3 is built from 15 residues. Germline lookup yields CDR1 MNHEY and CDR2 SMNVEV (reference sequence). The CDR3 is CASRGGQRADQPQHF. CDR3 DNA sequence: TGTGCCAGCAGGGGGGGCCAGCGGGCTGATCAGCCCCAGCATTTT.

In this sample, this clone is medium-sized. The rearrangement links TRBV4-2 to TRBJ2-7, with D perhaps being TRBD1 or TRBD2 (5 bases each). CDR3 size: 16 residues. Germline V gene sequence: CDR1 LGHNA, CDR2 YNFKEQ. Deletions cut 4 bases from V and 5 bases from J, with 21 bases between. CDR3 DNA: TGTGCCAGCAGCCCGGGGTTGGGGAGAGGGGCGGACGAGCAGTACTTC. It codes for CASSPGLGRGADEQYF.